Below, one T cell receptor (beta chain) is given with its context. What it binds is not known. Different DNA sequences within this sample yield the same CDR3. TCRdb's copy holds only in-frame clones and misses some; the assay was immunoSEQ multiplex PCR. The table shows about 1.5 million clones, with 98% occurring only once. These data belong to a study of shared clonotypes between healthy human individuals. This CDR3 region has 14 residues. The ends lost 0 bases at V and 4 bases at J; junction bases unmatched: 3. The germline V gene encodes CDR1 SGHRS and CDR2 YFSETQ. General study findings and limits: Among donors, clonotype sharing was expected to be affected by sequencing depth.

This rearrangement joins TRBV5-1 to TRBJ2-7, with 8 bases aligning to TRBD2. The sequence derives from a man aged 25 to 40 in good health. The sequenced material came from naive CD4+ T cells sorted from blood. This sample's subset: CD45RA+ positively selected. This CDR3 is CASSLAPGGYEQYF. Here the CDR3 DNA reads TGCGCCAGCAGCTTGGCGCCGGGAGGGTACGAGCAGTACTTC.